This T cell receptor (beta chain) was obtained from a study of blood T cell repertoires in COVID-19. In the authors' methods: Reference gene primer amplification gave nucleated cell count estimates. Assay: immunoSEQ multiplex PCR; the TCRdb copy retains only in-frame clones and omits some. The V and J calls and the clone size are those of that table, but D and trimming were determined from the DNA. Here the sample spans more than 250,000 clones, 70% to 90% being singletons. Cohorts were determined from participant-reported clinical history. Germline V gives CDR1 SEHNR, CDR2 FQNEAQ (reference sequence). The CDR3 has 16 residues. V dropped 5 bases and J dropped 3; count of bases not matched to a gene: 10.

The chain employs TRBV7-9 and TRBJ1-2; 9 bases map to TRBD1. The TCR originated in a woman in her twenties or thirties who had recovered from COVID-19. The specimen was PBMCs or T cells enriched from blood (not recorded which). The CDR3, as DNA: TGTGCCAGCAGCGTAGGGTGGGACAGGGAACACTATGGCTACACCTTC. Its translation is CASSVGWDREHYGYTF. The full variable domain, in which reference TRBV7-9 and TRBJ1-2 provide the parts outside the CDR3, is DTGVSQNPRHKITKRGQNVTFRCDPISEHNRLYWYRQTLGQGPEFLTYFQNEAQLEKSRLLSDRFSAERPKGSFSTLEIQRTEQGDSAMYLCASSVGWDREHYGYTFGSGTRLTVV.